The sequence of this TCR beta chain was determined in a study of T cell changes during pregnancy in multiple sclerosis. Data came from immunoSEQ multiplex PCR; TCRdb stores just in-frame clones and leaves some out. The sample yields over 50,000 clones, approximately 86% seen once. This CDR3 contains 14 residues. Germline-derived CDR1 and CDR2 are MNHNS and SASEGT. Losses at the gene ends were 5 bases for V and 2 bases for J; bases not matched to a gene: 5. The V gene is TRBV6-1, the J gene TRBJ2-7, with 8 bases identical to TRBD2. This material consisted of peripheral blood, taken in the first trimester of pregnancy. This TCR was sampled from a female donor with multiple sclerosis, enrolled in a pregnancy study. The CDR3 protein is CASSFPGLAYEQYF. DNA of the CDR3: TGTGCCAGCAGTTTTCCGGGACTAGCCTACGAGCAGTACTTC.